This T cell receptor (beta chain) was recovered during a study of T cell repertoires in cytomegalovirus infection (dated by TCRdb to between 2018 and 2021). About the study as a whole: Donor HLA type was relevant to the analysis, as public TCR beta signatures indicated carriage of CMV infection together with the matching HLA type. Results and caveats for the whole study, not just this receptor: In the ex vivo response, HLA-C-restricted CMV-specific TCR beta clonotypes were dominant, and in two of eight donors the single most frequent clonotype came from this HLA-C-restricted group. In both this cohort and an independent 352-donor cohort, the cumulative frequency of public TCR beta family members distinguished carriers of CMV infection plus the relevant HLA type.

Instrument on record: Illumina HiSeq 1500. In-frame beta chains were kept once TCRdb had trimmed the public reads at Q25 with fastp and called clones with MiXCR. CDR3 protein duplicates are merged, each entry listing the most common genes and DNA. The sample table lists hundreds of thousands of distinct CDR3 sequences, approximately 24% of them with a count of one. Together, the top ten hold 7.5% to 9% of the sample. Spanning cysteine to phenylalanine, the CDR3 consists of 15 amino acids. The retained sequence is limited to the CDR3, 45 bases, with the frame set at the first base. The V and J ends are trimmed by 3 bases and 3 bases, leaving 12 bases between them. CDR1 LNHDA and CDR2 SQIVND were looked up in the germline V gene (reference sequence). Notes on this clonotype: The clone's antigen remains unknown. No much larger clone is present one base from it, and per-base qualities are unavailable.

This TCR derives from a human donor in good health (CMV status not recorded). Some clones in this sample may be carry-over from other donors' samples. Recombination joined TRBV19 with TRBJ2-1, and the D gene may be TRBD2, 6 bases matching. Sequenced sample: CD8+ T cells from PBMCs. The CDR3 reads as follows: CASSIGTLNYNEQFF. The sequence in DNA is TGTGCCAGTAGTATTGGGACTCTAAACTACAATGAGCAGTTCTTC.